These 14 T cell receptor beta chains were all obtained from the same sample, sequenced in a study of response to subunit inactivated influenza vaccine. TCRdb redid the calling of the RT-PCR reads with MiXCR, one entry per CDR3 protein. The sample contains around 570,000 distinct CDR3 sequences, under 9% of which appear only once. This material consisted of PBMCs from blood, taken roughly 24 months after vaccination. The receptors were sampled from a man aged 50-75 years who received an inactivated influenza vaccine.

This clonotype has a handful of counts. The chain employs TRBV4-3 and TRBJ2-7; unclear D gene. The CDR3 is 13 residues long. Trimming left V 2 bases short and J 4 bases short, with 9 bases between. Per germline, CDR1 LGHNA and CDR2 YSLEER. In DNA, the CDR3 is TGCGCCAGCAGCCAAAATTTGCTTTACGAGCAGTACTTC. Translation: CASSQNLLYEQYF.

Ten or more counts support this clonotype. This chain uses TRBV7-8 with TRBJ1-1; possibly TRBD1 for D (5 bases). This CDR3 has 16 residues. Looked up from germline, CDR1 is SGHVS and CDR2 is FQNEAQ. Trimming pared 5 bases from V and 3 bases from J, leaving 19 bases between. The CDR3 here is CASSPVGRVTDTEAFF. CDR3 nucleotides: TGTGCCAGCAGCCCCGTGGGCAGGGTAACGGACACTGAAGCTTTCTTT.

This clonotype was counted at least ten times. The genes are TRBV20-1 and TRBJ2-3; D might be TRBD1 or TRBD2, each matching 5 bases. The CDR3 length is 13 residues. Germline V CDR1 and CDR2: DFQATT, SNEGSKA (reference sequence). The ends were cut back, 3 bases at V and 2 bases at J, with 9 bases in the middle. The CDR3 coding sequence is TGCAGTGCTAGGAGGGACGCCACAGATACGCAGTATTTT. Encoded protein: CSARRDATDTQYF.

The chain couples TRBV6-9 to TRBJ1-2; D is unclear. Germline V gene data show CDR1 as MNHGY and CDR2 as SVAAGI. CDR3 size: 12 residues. Trimming shortened V by 6 bases and J by 12 bases, and 17 bases separated the two germline ends. The CDR3 region has the DNA TGTGCCAGCAGCCCCGGAGGCGGGATCGACACCTTC. Translated, it gives CASSPGGGIDTF.

This clonotype was seen repeatedly, ten times or more. The genes are TRBV7-9 and TRBJ2-7, with a tentative D call TRBD2 (6 bases). V lost 2 bases to trimming and J lost 6 bases, with 20 bases between them. The V gene's germline CDR1 is SEHNR and CDR2 FQNEAQ (reference sequence). The CDR3 loop spans 16 amino acids. The CDR3, as DNA: TGTGCCAGCAGCTTAAGGAGGGCTGGGGGGATCTCCGAGCAGTACTTC. As protein: CASSLRRAGGISEQYF. Looking up the rest from reference TRBV7-9 and TRBJ2-7 gives the full variable domain: DTGVSQNPRHKITKRGQNVTFRCDPISEHNRLYWYRQTLGQGPEFLTYFQNEAQLEKSRLLSDRFSAERPKGSFSTLEIQRTEQGDSAMYLCASSLRRAGGISEQYFGPGTRLTVT.

The CDR3 sequence is CASSPGSRPLHF. As DNA, the CDR3 is TGTGCCAGCAGCCCCGGGAGCCGACCCCTCCACTTT. This chain joins TRBV6-5 and TRBJ1-6, with D uncertain. V lost 6 bases, J lost 12 bases, and 12 bases lay in between. CDR1 is MNHEY, CDR2 SVGAGI, per germline. This CDR3 spans 12 amino acids.

This clonotype has a count of ten or more. The chain employs TRBV5-1 and TRBJ1-4, with 7 bases aligning to TRBD1. The CDR3 contains 14 residues. Germline V gene lookup returns CDR1 SGHRS and CDR2 YFSETQ. Trimming removed 2 bases from V and 3 bases from J; junction bases left unmatched: 1. Written as DNA, the CDR3 is TGCGCCAGCAGCTTCACAGGGGCTAATGAAAAACTGTTTTTT. As protein: CASSFTGANEKLFF.

The table lists this clonotype with many counts. The chain recombines TRBV7-2 with TRBJ1-6; 9 bases are shared with TRBD1. Germline loops: CDR1 SGHTA, CDR2 FQGNSA. V gave up 1 base and J gave up 9 bases; unmatched junction bases: 4. CDR3 length: 15 residues. Written as DNA, the CDR3 is TGTGCCAGCAGCTTAGTGGGACAGGGTACTTCACCCCTCCACTTT. Protein product: CASSLVGQGTSPLHF.

This clonotype has only a few counts. The chain links TRBV7-9 to TRBJ1-4; TRBD1 matches at 8 bases. V lost 5 bases, J lost 5 bases, and 7 bases stayed unmatched. CDR1 is SEHNR and CDR2 is FQNEAQ in the germline V gene (reference sequence). The CDR3 runs 15 residues. The CDR3 DNA reads TGTGCCAGCAGCACTCGACAGGGGTTGAATGAAAAACTGTTTTTT. This gives the protein CASSTRQGLNEKLFF.

This clonotype was recorded a few times. The chain recombines TRBV7-2 with TRBJ1-6; 8 bases map to TRBD1. After removal of 6 bases from V and 9 bases from J, the junction contained 4 bases not matched to a gene. The CDR3 totals 13 residues. Germline V CDR1 and CDR2: SGHTA, FQGNSA. CDR3 in DNA: TGTGCCAGCAGTCACAGGGGGGGTTCACCCCTCCACTTT. Its translation is CASSHRGGSPLHF. The whole variable domain, filled in from reference TRBV7-2 and TRBJ1-6, reads GAGVSQSPSNKVTEKGKDVELRCDPISGHTALYWYRQSLGQGLEFLIYFQGNSAPDKSGLPSDRFSAERTGGSVSTLTIQRTQQEDSAVYLCASSHRGGSPLHFGNGTRLTVT.

This clonotype occurred many times. This chain links TRBV6-5 with TRBJ2-2; D unresolved. CDR3 length equals 15 residues. Trimming took off 0 bases at V and 0 bases at J, with 5 bases between the two ends. CDR1 MNHEY and CDR2 SVGAGI come from the germline V gene. The CDR3 DNA sequence: TGTGCCAGCAGTTACTCCCGGACGAACACCGGGGAGCTGTTTTTT. Translation gives CASSYSRTNTGELFF.

This chain joins TRBV10-3 and TRBJ2-2; no firm D call. There are 16 residues in the CDR3. The V end was cut by 1 base, the J end by 0 bases, with 9 bases between. The germline V gene encodes CDR1 ENHRY and CDR2 SYGVKD. CDR3 residues: CAISEFAAANTGELFF. CDR3 coding DNA: TGTGCCATCAGTGAGTTCGCAGCTGCGAACACCGGGGAGCTGTTTTTT.

This clonotype was observed a handful of times. This chain connects TRBV28 to TRBJ2-6; D is possibly TRBD1 or TRBD2 (5 bases each). Germline CDR1 is MDHEN and CDR2 is SYDVKM. This CDR3 region has 16 residues. V lost 5 bases, J lost 2 bases, and 13 bases lay in between. The CDR3 nucleotides are TGTGCCAGCAGTCCACAACTAGGGGCTGGGGCCAACGTCCTGACTTTC. Protein sequence: CASSPQLGAGANVLTF.

This clonotype was seen many times. V and J are TRBV7-6 and TRBJ2-7; 8 bases align to TRBD2. The V gene's germline CDR1 is SGHVS and CDR2 FNYEAQ. This CDR3 comprises 17 residues. Trimming cost V 8 bases and J 0 bases; bases outside gene matches: 15. CDR3 sequence: CASAPSAGGGSSYEQYF. CDR3 sequence (DNA): TGTGCCAGCGCTCCTTCCGCCGGGGGGGGAAGCTCCTACGAGCAGTACTTC.